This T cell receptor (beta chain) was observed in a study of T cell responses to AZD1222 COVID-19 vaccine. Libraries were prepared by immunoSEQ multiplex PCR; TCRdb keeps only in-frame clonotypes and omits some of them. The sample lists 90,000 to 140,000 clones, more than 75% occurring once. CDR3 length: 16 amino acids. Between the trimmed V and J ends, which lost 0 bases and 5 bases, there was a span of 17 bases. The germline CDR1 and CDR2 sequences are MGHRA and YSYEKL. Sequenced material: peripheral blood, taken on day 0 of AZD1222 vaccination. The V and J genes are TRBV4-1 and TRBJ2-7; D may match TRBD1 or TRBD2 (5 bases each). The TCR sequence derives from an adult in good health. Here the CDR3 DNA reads TGCGCCAGCAGCCAAGAGTCGTCAAGGGGAGTCCACGAGCAGTACTTC. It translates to CASSQESSRGVHEQYF.